This record covers a single T cell receptor beta chain. The antigen remains unidentified. The data are from a study of PD-1 blockade in classical Hodgkin lymphoma. V lost 4 bases and J lost 0, with 15 bases in between. This CDR3 contains 17 residues. The germline V gene has CDR1 SNHLY and CDR2 FYNNEI. Study-wide results and caveats: Relapsed/refractory patients reportedly had lower baseline diversity than newly diagnosed patients. Individuals initiating nivolumab under 1 year after ASCT were excluded.

The assay was immunoSEQ multiplex PCR, and TCRdb's table has in-frame clones only and misses some. The data show about 4,100 clones, more than 60% seen once. Every patient had relapsed following autologous stem cell transplantation, and cohorts differed in brentuximab vedotin exposure. The CD4+ T cells used were purified from thawed PBMCs through magnetic negative selection. This specimen was CD4+ T cells from blood, taken at baseline. The receptor was isolated from a human donor with classical Hodgkin lymphoma. The gene calls are TRBV2 and TRBJ2-2, with D perhaps TRBD1 or TRBD2 (6 bases each). CDR3: CASSVTGAFANTGELFF. DNA of the CDR3: TGTGCCAGCAGTGTGACGGGGGCGTTCGCGAACACCGGGGAGCTGTTTTTT.